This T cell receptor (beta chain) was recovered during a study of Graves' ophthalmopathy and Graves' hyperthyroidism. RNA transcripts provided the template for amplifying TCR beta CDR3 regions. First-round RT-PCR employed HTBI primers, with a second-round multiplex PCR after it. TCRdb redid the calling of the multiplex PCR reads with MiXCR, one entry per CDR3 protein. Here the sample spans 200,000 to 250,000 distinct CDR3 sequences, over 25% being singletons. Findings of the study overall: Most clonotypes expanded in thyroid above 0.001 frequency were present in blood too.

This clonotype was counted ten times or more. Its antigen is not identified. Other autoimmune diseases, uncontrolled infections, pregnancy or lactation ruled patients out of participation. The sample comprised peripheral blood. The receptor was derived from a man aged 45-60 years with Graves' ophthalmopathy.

The CDR3 nucleotides are TGCGCCAGCAGCACGTCGATCGGCCTTGATGCCCAGTACTTC. This gives the protein CASSTSIGLDAQYF. The V and J genes are TRBV5-1 and TRBJ2-5; D remains unclear. Trimming pared 4 bases from V and 9 bases from J, leaving 19 bases between. The CDR3 consists of 14 residues. The germline gives CDR1 SGHRS, CDR2 YFSETQ.